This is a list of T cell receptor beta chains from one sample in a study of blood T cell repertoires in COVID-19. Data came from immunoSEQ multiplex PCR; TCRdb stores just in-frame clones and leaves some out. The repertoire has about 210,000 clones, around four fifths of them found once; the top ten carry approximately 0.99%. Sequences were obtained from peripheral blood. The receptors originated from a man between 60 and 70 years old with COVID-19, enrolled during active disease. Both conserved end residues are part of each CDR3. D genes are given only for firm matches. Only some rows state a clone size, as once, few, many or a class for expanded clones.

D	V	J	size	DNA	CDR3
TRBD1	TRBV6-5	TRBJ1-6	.	TGTGCCAGCACCATGGACAGGGGGGGTTCACCCCTCCACTTT	CASTMDRGGSPLHF
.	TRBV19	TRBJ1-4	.	TGTGCCAGTAGTGAAGTTACAAATGAAAAACTGTTTTTT	CASSEVTNEKLFF
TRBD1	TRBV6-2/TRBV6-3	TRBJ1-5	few	TGTGCCAGCAGCACCCACGGACAGGGCCTAAATCAGCCCCAGCATTTT	CASSTHGQGLNQPQHF
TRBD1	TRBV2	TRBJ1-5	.	TGTGCCAGCAGATCGGGACAGACCGACAATCAGCCCCAGCATTTT	CASRSGQTDNQPQHF
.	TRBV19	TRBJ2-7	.	TGTGCCAGTAGTAAGGGGCTCTCCTACGAGCAGTACTTC	CASSKGLSYEQYF
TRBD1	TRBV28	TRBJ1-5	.	TGTGCCAGCAGTCCTCCGGGACAGGCGATCAATCAGCCCCAGCATTTT	CASSPPGQAINQPQHF
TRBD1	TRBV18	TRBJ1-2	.	TGTGCCAGCTACCTAAACAGGGGAGATGGCTACACCTTC	CASYLNRGDGYTF
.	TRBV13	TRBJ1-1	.	TGTGCCAGCAGCTTAGGGGACGGGGGGAGTGAAGCTTTCTTT	CASSLGDGGSEAFF
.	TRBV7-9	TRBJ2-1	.	TGTGCCAGCAGCCCTGAAATGACTAGCAATGAGCAGTTCTTC	CASSPEMTSNEQFF
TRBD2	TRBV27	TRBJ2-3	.	TGTGCCAGCAGTTTGGCTAGCGGGGTTAGCACAGATACGCAGTATTTT	CASSLASGVSTDTQYF
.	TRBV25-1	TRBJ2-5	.	TGTGCCAGCAGTAGCTTTGTTAGGGGGCAAGAGACCCAGTACTTC	CASSSFVRGQETQYF
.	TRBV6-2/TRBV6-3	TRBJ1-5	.	TGTGCCAGCAGTTACTCGCAGGGGTTGCATCAGCCCCAGCATTTT	CASSYSQGLHQPQHF
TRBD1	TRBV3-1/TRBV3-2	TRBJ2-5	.	TGTGCCAGCAGCCCCGGGACAGCGGTACCAGAGACCCAGTACTTC	CASSPGTAVPETQYF
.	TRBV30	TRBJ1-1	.	TGTGCCTGGAGGGAGAGGGGGGGCGCTGAAGCTTTCTTT	CAWRERGGAEAFF
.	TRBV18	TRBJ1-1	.	TGTGCCAGCTCTGAGCGACAGGTACAGAACACTGAAGCTTTCTTT	CASSERQVQNTEAFF
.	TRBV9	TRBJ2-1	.	TGTGCCAGCAGCGTAGAGACAGCCCTTTACAATGAGCAGTTCTTC	CASSVETALYNEQFF
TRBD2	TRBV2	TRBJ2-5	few	TGTGCCAGCGGGGGGGAAGTTCAAGAGACCCAGTACTTC	CASGGEVQETQYF
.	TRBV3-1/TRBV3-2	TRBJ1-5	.	TGTGCCAGCGCCTCCTCCGGGGGTGGCAATCAGCCCCAGCATTTT	CASASSGGGNQPQHF